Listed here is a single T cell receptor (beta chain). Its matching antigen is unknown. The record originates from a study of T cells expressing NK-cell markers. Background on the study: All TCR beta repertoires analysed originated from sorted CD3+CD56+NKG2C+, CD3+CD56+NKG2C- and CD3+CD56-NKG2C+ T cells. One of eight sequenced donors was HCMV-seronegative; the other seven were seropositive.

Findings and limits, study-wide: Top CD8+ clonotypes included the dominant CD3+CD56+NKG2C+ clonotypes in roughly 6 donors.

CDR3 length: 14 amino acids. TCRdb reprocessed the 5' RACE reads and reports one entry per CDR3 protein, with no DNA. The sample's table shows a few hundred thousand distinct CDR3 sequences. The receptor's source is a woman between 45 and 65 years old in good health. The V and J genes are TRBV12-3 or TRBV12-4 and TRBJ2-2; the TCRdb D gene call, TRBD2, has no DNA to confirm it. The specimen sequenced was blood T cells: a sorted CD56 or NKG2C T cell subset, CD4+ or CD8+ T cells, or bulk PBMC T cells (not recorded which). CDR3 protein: CARFGGGRIGELFF.